This TCR beta chain was documented in a study of shared clonotypes between healthy human individuals. The authors ran the assay at deep level. TCRdb's copy holds only in-frame clones and misses some; the assay was immunoSEQ multiplex PCR. Among roughly 2,500,000 clones listed, over 85% were seen once. This clone was observed a few times. The ends were cut back, 4 bases at V and 7 bases at J, with 16 bases in the middle. CDR1 is SQVTM and CDR2 is ANQGSEA in the germline V gene. CDR3 size: 13 residues. This clonotype was sampled from a man aged 18 to 30 in good health. Some clones in this sample may be carry-over from other donors' samples. Sequenced material: naive CD4+ T cells from PBMCs. Subset denoted: CD45RA+ positively selected. The rearrangement links TRBV29-1 to TRBJ1-1; no definite D call. The CDR3 sequence is CSVGPQRGGEAFF. CDR3 DNA: TGCAGCGTTGGCCCCCAACGAGGTGGTGAAGCTTTCTTT.